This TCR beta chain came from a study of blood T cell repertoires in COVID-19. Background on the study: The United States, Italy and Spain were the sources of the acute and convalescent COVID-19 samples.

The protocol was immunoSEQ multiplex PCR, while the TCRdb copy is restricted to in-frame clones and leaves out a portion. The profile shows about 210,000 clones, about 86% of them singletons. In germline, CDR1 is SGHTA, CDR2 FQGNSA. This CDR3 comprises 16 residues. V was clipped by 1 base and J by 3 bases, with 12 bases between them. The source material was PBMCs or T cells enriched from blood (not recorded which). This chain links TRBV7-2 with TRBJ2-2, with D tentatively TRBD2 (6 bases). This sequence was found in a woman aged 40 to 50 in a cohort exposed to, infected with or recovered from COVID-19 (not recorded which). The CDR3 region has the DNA TGTGCCAGCAGCTTAGAGGGACTTTCATACACCGGGGAGCTGTTTTTT. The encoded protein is CASSLEGLSYTGELFF.